Listed below are T cell receptor beta chains from one sample, sequenced in a study of shared clonotypes between healthy human individuals. The method was immunoSEQ multiplex PCR; TCRdb's version includes in-frame clones alone and lacks a portion of them. Here the sample spans roughly 2 million clones, about 94% being singletons. Material: naive CD8+ T cells sorted from blood. The receptors come from a man between 18 and 35 years old in good health. Each CDR3 is given with its conserved first and last residue. A D gene is named only where the DNA matches it firmly. Not all rows give a size; the values are once, few, many and, for expanded clones, a class.

DNA: TGTGCCAGCAGCTTAACGGCAGGGGGTAGCTCCTACAATGAGCAGTTCTTC; CDR3: CASSLTAGGSSYNEQFF; V: TRBV7-3; J: TRBJ2-1; D: TRBD1; size: -
DNA: TGTGCCAGTAGTTTGGGGTCCGGAAACACCATATATTTT; CDR3: CASSLGSGNTIYF; V: TRBV19; J: TRBJ1-3; D: -; size: -
DNA: TGTGCCAGCAGCTTTAGCCCGGGGGAGGCTAACAATGAGCAGTTCTTC; CDR3: CASSFSPGEANNEQFF; V: TRBV7-9; J: TRBJ2-1; D: -; size: -
DNA: TGCGCCAGCAGCCAAGATAGCGGGTTAACCTACGAGCAGTACTTC; CDR3: CASSQDSGLTYEQYF; V: TRBV4-1; J: TRBJ2-7; D: TRBD2; size: -
DNA: TGTGCCACCAGCTTAACGGACTTCTACGAGCAGTACTTC; CDR3: CATSLTDFYEQYF; V: TRBV15; J: TRBJ2-7; D: -; size: -
DNA: TGTGCCAGCAGCCCGGGGGCGGGGATCGGGATCTATGGCTACACCTTC; CDR3: CASSPGAGIGIYGYTF; V: TRBV27; J: TRBJ1-2; D: -; size: -
DNA: TGTGCCTGGAGTCTACAGGGGTACGATGGCTACACCTTC; CDR3: CAWSLQGYDGYTF; V: TRBV30; J: TRBJ1-2; D: TRBD1; size: -
DNA: TGTGCCAATAGAGTACCGGGACCAACCGTTAAACAGACCCAGTACTTC; CDR3: CANRVPGPTVKQTQYF; V: TRBV6-4; J: TRBJ2-5; D: -; size: -
DNA: TGTGCCAGCAGATTACGGGGAACCGATACGCAGTATTTT; CDR3: CASRLRGTDTQYF; V: TRBV27; J: TRBJ2-3; D: -; size: -
DNA: TGTGCCAGCAATCTTGACAGGGGCCTTAGCACAGATACGCAGTATTTT; CDR3: CASNLDRGLSTDTQYF; V: TRBV28; J: TRBJ2-3; D: TRBD1; size: -
DNA: TGTGCCAGCAGTTCCGGTCCTCAGAACGTCCTGACTTTC; CDR3: CASSSGPQNVLTF; V: TRBV7-8; J: TRBJ2-6; D: -; size: -
DNA: TGTGCCAGCAGCGACGGCTCCTACAATGAGCAGTTCTTC; CDR3: CASSDGSYNEQFF; V: TRBV7-3; J: TRBJ2-1; D: -; size: once
DNA: TGTGCCAGCAGTTACGGAGGGACTCGTGGCTACACCTTC; CDR3: CASSYGGTRGYTF; V: TRBV6-5; J: TRBJ1-2; D: -; size: -
DNA: TGTGCCAGCAGCTTTGTTCTGGATACGCAGTATTTT; CDR3: CASSFVLDTQYF; V: TRBV7-9; J: TRBJ2-3; D: -; size: -
DNA: TGTGCCAGTAGTAGGGACAGGGTGGGGGAGCAGTACTTC; CDR3: CASSRDRVGEQYF; V: TRBV19; J: TRBJ2-7; D: TRBD1; size: -
DNA: TGTGCCAGCAGCTTAGACGCACAGAGCGAGCAGTACTTC; CDR3: CASSLDAQSEQYF; V: TRBV7-8; J: TRBJ2-7; D: -; size: -
DNA: TGTGCCAGCAGTTTAACCGGGACAGGGGGCCTCGACGAGCAGTACTTC; CDR3: CASSLTGTGGLDEQYF; V: TRBV28; J: TRBJ2-7; D: TRBD1; size: -
DNA: TGTGCCGGAACAGGGCAGGGAACCTACGAGCAGTACTTC; CDR3: CAGTGQGTYEQYF; V: TRBV30; J: TRBJ2-7; D: -; size: few
DNA: TGTGCTAGTGGTAGAAAGGGGACTAGCGGGAGGGCCGGGTACTTC; CDR3: CASGRKGTSGRAGYF; V: TRBV12-5; J: TRBJ2-7; D: TRBD2; size: -
DNA: TGTGCCAGCGGAAGCTTCGGACAGAACACTGAAGCTTTCTTT; CDR3: CASGSFGQNTEAFF; V: TRBV27; J: TRBJ1-1; D: -; size: -
DNA: TGTGCCAGCAGCGTAAGTCTGGTCTCCTCGGAGACCCAGTACTTC; CDR3: CASSVSLVSSETQYF; V: TRBV5-4; J: TRBJ2-5; D: -; size: -
DNA: TGTGCCAGCAGCTCCCGACCTGCCGGGGGACAGAACTACGAGCAGTACTTC; CDR3: CASSSRPAGGQNYEQYF; V: TRBV11-2; J: TRBJ2-7; D: -; size: -
DNA: TGTGCCAGCAGCTTACTGGCGGGAGGACGGGACGAGCAGTACTTC; CDR3: CASSLLAGGRDEQYF; V: TRBV7-6; J: TRBJ2-7; D: TRBD2; size: -
DNA: TGTGCCAGCAGCTTAATAGGACCCTCCTACGAGCAGTACTTC; CDR3: CASSLIGPSYEQYF; V: TRBV7-2; J: TRBJ2-7; D: -; size: -
DNA: TGTGCCACCAGCAGGGAGGCCGGGGAGCTGTTTTTT; CDR3: CATSREAGELFF; V: TRBV15; J: TRBJ2-2; D: -; size: -
DNA: TGTGCCAGCAGTTCCTACTCAGTTAACTATGGCTACACCTTC; CDR3: CASSSYSVNYGYTF; V: TRBV27; J: TRBJ1-2; D: -; size: -
DNA: TGTGCCAGCAGCTTAGGTCTAGCGCGCTCCTACGAGCAGTACTTC; CDR3: CASSLGLARSYEQYF; V: TRBV11-2; J: TRBJ2-7; D: -; size: once
DNA: TGCGCCAGCAGCCAAGATTTCGAGGGGGGCTACGAGCAGTACTTC; CDR3: CASSQDFEGGYEQYF; V: TRBV4-3; J: TRBJ2-7; D: -; size: -
DNA: TGTGCCAGCAGTTTAACACAGGCACAAGAGACCCAGTACTTC; CDR3: CASSLTQAQETQYF; V: TRBV27; J: TRBJ2-5; D: -; size: -
DNA: TGTGCCAGCAGTCCGACACCCCCGGGAGAAAAACTGTTTTTT; CDR3: CASSPTPPGEKLFF; V: TRBV2; J: TRBJ1-4; D: -; size: -
DNA: TGCGCCAGCAGCCAGAAACCGGGACGGACGAGCTCCTACAATGAGCAGTTCTTC; CDR3: CASSQKPGRTSSYNEQFF; V: TRBV4-1; J: TRBJ2-1; D: -; size: once
DNA: TGTGCCAGCACCCAGAGCTATGGTTCACCCCTCCACTTT; CDR3: CASTQSYGSPLHF; V: TRBV6-5; J: TRBJ1-6; D: -; size: -
DNA: TGCGCCAGCAGCCAAGAGGGGGGGAATGAGCAGTTCTTC; CDR3: CASSQEGGNEQFF; V: TRBV4-3; J: TRBJ2-1; D: TRBD2; size: once
DNA: TGTGCCAGCAGTTCCAGGGGTCACAATCAGCCCCAGCATTTT; CDR3: CASSSRGHNQPQHF; V: TRBV28; J: TRBJ1-5; D: -; size: -
DNA: TGTGCCAGCAGTATCGGACGGCCTAACACCGGGGAGCTGTTTTTT; CDR3: CASSIGRPNTGELFF; V: TRBV5-6; J: TRBJ2-2; D: -; size: -
DNA: TGCGCCAGCACGGCTGGGACAGGGGGCAGCGAGCAGTACTTC; CDR3: CASTAGTGGSEQYF; V: TRBV4-1; J: TRBJ2-7; D: TRBD1; size: -
DNA: TGTGCCTGGAGCTTAAGTGCGGATAACAATGAGCAGTTCTTC; CDR3: CAWSLSADNNEQFF; V: TRBV30; J: TRBJ2-1; D: -; size: -
DNA: TGTGCCAGTATCCCTAAGGGGGGAGGGGTCAACACCGGGGAGCTGTTTTTT; CDR3: CASIPKGGGVNTGELFF; V: TRBV19; J: TRBJ2-2; D: -; size: -
DNA: TGTGCCAGCAGCGTGACTGGCGAGCAGTTCTTC; CDR3: CASSVTGEQFF; V: TRBV9; J: TRBJ2-1; D: -; size: once
DNA: TGTGCCAGCAGTTTATTGGGGGGGGACTATGGCTACACCTTC; CDR3: CASSLLGGDYGYTF; V: TRBV28; J: TRBJ1-2; D: -; size: once
DNA: TGTGCCAGCAGTTTATCCCCAACGGGCCCACTCACCGGGGAGCTGTTTTTT; CDR3: CASSLSPTGPLTGELFF; V: TRBV27; J: TRBJ2-2; D: -; size: -
DNA: TGTGCCAGCAGCTTAGGCCGGGGGGGCTACGAGCAGTACTTC; CDR3: CASSLGRGGYEQYF; V: TRBV7-6; J: TRBJ2-7; D: TRBD2; size: once
DNA: TGCGCCAGCAGCCAAGTTAGCTCCTACGAGCAGTACTTC; CDR3: CASSQVSSYEQYF; V: TRBV4-1; J: TRBJ2-7; D: -; size: -
DNA: TGTGCCAGCACCACCTCGACGGCGAACACTGAAGCTTTCTTT; CDR3: CASTTSTANTEAFF; V: TRBV7-9; J: TRBJ1-1; D: -; size: -
DNA: TGTGCCAGCAGCTCCAGGGGCGTCTCCTACGAGCAGTACTTC; CDR3: CASSSRGVSYEQYF; V: TRBV28; J: TRBJ2-7; D: -; size: -
DNA: TGCGCCAGCAGCCAATTTTCAGGAGGTTACGAGCAGTACTTC; CDR3: CASSQFSGGYEQYF; V: TRBV4-3; J: TRBJ2-7; D: -; size: -
DNA: TGTGCCAGCAGCATTAGGAGGGACCGTCCTCAAGAGACCCAGTACTTC; CDR3: CASSIRRDRPQETQYF; V: TRBV21-1; J: TRBJ2-5; D: -; size: -
DNA: TGTGCCAGCAGCTTGTATTTGGGTGGGGGAGAGACCCAGTACTTC; CDR3: CASSLYLGGGETQYF; V: TRBV7-8; J: TRBJ2-5; D: -; size: -
DNA: TGTGCCAGCAGTGTCGGGACTAGCGGAGGAACCTACAATGAGCAGTTCTTC; CDR3: CASSVGTSGGTYNEQFF; V: TRBV27; J: TRBJ2-1; D: TRBD2; size: -
DNA: TGTGCCAGCAGTGAATATGGGACTAGCGGGCTCGACAATGAGCAGTTCTTC; CDR3: CASSEYGTSGLDNEQFF; V: TRBV2; J: TRBJ2-1; D: TRBD2; size: -
DNA: TGTGCCAGCAGTGAGCGCTATGGCTACACCTTC; CDR3: CASSERYGYTF; V: TRBV2; J: TRBJ1-2; D: -; size: once